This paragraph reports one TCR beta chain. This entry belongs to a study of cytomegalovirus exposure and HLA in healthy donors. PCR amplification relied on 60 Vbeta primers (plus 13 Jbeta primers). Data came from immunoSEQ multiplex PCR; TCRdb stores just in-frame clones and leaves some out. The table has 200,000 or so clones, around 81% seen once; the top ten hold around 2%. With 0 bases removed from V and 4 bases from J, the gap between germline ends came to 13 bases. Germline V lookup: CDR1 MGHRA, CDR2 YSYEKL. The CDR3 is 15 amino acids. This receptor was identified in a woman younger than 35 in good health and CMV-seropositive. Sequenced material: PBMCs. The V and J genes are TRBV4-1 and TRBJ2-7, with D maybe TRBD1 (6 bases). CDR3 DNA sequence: TGCGCCAGCAGCCAAGAACAGGGAAAGTTTTACGAGCAGTACTTC. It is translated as CASSQEQGKFYEQYF.